This T cell receptor (beta chain) was observed in a study of OX40 agonist ivuxolimab in advanced cancers. Study summary: Cohort: 80% to 90% men, mean age approximately 64, aged about 23 to 80. Partial responses were observed in three patients, of whom one had hepatocellular carcinoma and two had cutaneous melanoma. General observations from the study: Compared with CD4+, CD8+ T cells on average had more expanded clones.

Sequenced by immunoSEQ multiplex PCR; TCRdb stores in-frame clones only, minus some. Here the sample spans approximately 82,000 clones, 87% being singletons. Note on this clone: Its matching antigen is unknown.

This TCR was sampled from an adult with an advanced solid tumor such as melanoma, head and neck, liver or kidney cancer. The specimen was CD4+ or CD8+ T cells sorted from blood, collected in a trial of the OX40 agonist ivuxolimab.

The CDR3 loop is CASSLTASRYF. The CDR3 coding sequence is TGTGCCAGCAGTCTGACAGCCAGCAGGTACTTC. This chain links TRBV7-2 with TRBJ2-7; D is perhaps TRBD1 (5 bases). V lost 6 bases, J lost 12 bases, and 15 bases lay in between. The germline V gene encodes CDR1 SGHTA and CDR2 FQGNSA. This CDR3 is 11 amino acids long.